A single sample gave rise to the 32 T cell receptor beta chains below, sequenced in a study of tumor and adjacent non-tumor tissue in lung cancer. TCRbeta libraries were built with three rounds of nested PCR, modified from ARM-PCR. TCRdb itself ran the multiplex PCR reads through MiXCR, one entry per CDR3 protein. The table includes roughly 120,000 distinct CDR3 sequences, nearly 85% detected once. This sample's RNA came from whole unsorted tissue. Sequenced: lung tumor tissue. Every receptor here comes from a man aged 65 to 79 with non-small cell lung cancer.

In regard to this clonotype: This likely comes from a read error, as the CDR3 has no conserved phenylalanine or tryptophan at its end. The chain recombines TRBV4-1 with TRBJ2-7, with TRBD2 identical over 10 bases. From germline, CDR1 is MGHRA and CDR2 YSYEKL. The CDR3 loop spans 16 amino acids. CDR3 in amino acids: CANSRTLAGKGDEQYI. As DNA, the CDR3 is TGCGCCAACAGCCGGACACTAGCGGGAAAGGGGGACGAGCAGTACATC.

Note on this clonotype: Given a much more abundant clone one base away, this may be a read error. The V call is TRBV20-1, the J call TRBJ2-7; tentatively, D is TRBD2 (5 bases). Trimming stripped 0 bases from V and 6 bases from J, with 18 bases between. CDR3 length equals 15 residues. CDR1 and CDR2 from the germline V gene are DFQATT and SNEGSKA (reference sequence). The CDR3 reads CSARDYGIGVGEQYF. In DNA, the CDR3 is TGCAGTGCTAGAGATTATGGGATCGGGGTAGGCGAGCAGTACTTC.

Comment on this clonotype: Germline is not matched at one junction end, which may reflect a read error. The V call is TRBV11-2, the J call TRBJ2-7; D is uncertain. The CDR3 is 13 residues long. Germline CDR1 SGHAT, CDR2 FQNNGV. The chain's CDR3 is CTSSLAVALEQCF. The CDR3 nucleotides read TGTACCAGTAGCTTAGCAGTAGCTCTCGAGCAGTGCTTC.

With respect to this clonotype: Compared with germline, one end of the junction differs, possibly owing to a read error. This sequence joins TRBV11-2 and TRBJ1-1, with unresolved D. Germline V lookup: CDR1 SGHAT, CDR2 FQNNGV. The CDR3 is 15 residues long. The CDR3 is CTSSFANSRNTESFF. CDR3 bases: TGTACCAGTAGCTTCGCCAATTCAAGGAACACTGAATCTTTCTTT.

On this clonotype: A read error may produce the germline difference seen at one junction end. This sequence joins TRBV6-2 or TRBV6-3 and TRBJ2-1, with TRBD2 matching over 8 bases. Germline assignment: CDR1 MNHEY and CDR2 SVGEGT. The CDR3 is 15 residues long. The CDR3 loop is CARSPGLGNINEQFF. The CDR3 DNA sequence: TGTGCCAGGAGTCCGGGACTAGGCAATATCAATGAGCAATTCTTC.

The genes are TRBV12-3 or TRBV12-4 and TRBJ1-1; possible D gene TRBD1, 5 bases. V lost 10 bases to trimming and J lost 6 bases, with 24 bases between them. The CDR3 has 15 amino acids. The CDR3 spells CAINPERLGDAEAFF. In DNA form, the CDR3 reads TGTGCCATCAACCCAGAACGACTTGGGGACGCTGAAGCTTTCTTT.

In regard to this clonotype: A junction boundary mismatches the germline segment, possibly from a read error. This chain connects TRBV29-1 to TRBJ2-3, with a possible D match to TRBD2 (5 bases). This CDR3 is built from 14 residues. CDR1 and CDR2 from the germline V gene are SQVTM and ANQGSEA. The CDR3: CSAEGIGSRDTQYF. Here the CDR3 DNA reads TGCAGCGCTGAGGGTATTGGGAGCAGAGATACGCAGTACTTT.

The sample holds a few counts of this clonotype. For the CDR3, the DNA is TGTGCCAACAGACCAAGCCCAGGGGGAGTAGGTGAAGCTTTCTTT. Translation: CANRPSPGGVGEAFF. The chain recombines TRBV6-1 with TRBJ1-1, with 7 bases fitting TRBD1. The CDR3 is 15 residues long. Looked up from germline, CDR1 is MNHNS and CDR2 is SASEGT. V lost 10 bases and J lost 7; bases outside the gene matches: 18.

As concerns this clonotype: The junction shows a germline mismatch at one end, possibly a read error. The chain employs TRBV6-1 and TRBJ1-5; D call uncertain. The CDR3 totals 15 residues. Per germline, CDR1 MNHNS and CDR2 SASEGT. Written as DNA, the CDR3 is TGTGCCAGCCGTGCCCAAAGCGATAGCAGTCAGCCCCAGCATTTT. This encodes CASRAQSDSSQPQHF.

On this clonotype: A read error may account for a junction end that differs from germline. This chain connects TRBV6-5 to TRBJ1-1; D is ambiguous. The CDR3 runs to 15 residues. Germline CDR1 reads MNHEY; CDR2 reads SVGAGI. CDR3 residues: CASSYSYLANTEAFF. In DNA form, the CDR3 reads TGCGCCAGCAGTTACTCGTATTTGGCGAACACTGAAGCTTTCTTT.

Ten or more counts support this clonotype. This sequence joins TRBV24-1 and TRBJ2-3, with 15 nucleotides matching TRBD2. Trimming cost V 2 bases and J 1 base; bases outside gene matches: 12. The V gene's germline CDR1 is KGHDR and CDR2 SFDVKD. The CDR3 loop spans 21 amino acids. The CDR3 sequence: CATSDWGTSGRNVYGTDTQYF. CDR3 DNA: TGTGCCACCAGTGATTGGGGGACTAGCGGGAGGAATGTGTACGGCACAGATACGCAGTATTTT.

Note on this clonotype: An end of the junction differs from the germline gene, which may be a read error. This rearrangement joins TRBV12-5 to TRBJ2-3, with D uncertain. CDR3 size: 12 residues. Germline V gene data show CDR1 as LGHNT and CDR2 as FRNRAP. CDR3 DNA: TGTGTTAGTGATCACAGTGAAGGTACGCAGTATTTT. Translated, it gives CVSDHSEGTQYF.

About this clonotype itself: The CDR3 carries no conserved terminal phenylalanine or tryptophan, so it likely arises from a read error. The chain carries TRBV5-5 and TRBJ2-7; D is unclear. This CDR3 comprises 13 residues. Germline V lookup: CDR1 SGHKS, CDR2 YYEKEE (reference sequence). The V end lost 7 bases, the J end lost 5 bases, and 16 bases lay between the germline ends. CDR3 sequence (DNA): TGTGCCAGCCAAAGCGCGGTGGGGAACGAGCAGTACCTC. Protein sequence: CASQSAVGNEQYL.

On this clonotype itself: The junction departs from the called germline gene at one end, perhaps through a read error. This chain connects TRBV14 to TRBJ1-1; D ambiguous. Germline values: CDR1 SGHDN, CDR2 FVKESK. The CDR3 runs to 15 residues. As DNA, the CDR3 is TGTGCCAGCAGCCAAGCGTGGACGGGGAACACTGAAGCTTTGTTT. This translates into CASSQAWTGNTEALF.

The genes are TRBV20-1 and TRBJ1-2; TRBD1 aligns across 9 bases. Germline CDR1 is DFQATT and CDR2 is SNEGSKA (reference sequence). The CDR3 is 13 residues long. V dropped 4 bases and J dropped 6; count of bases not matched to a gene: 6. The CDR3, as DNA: TGCAGTGCTACAACAGGGGGCGCAGATGGCTACACCTTC. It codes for CSATTGGADGYTF.

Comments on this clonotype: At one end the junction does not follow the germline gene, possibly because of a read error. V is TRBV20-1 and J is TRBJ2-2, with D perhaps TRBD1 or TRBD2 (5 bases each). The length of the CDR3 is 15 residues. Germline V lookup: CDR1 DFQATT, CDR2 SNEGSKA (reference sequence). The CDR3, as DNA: TGCAGTACTCCCCGTGAGGTGCGGGTCACCGGGGACCTGTTTTTT. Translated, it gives CSTPREVRVTGDLFF.

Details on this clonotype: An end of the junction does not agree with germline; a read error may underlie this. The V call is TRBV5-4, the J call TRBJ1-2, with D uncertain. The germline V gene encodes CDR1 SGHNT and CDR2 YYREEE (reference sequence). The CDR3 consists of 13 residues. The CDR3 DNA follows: TGTGCCGGCAGCTTGGACGCTAAATATGGCTACACCTTC. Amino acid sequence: CAGSLDAKYGYTF.

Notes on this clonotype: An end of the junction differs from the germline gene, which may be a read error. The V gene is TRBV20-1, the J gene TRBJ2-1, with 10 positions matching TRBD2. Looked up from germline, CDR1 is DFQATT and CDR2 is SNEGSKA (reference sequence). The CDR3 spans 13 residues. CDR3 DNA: TGCACTGCTAGAGTCGTAGCGGGAGGCGGGAGGTTCTTC. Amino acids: CTARVVAGGGRFF.

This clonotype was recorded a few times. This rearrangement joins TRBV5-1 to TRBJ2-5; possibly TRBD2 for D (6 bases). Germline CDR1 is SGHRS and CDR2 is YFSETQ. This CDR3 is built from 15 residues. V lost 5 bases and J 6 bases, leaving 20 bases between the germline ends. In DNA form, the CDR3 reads TGCGCCAGCAGAGAGCGGAGCGGAACTAGCCAGACCCAGTACTTC. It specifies CASRERSGTSQTQYF.

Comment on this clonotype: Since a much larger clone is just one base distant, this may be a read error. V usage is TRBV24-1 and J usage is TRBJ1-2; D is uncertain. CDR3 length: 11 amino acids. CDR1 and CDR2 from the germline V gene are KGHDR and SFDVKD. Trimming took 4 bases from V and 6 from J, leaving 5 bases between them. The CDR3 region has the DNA TGTGCCACCAGTGACTCAGATGGCTACACCTTC. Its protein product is CATSDSDGYTF.

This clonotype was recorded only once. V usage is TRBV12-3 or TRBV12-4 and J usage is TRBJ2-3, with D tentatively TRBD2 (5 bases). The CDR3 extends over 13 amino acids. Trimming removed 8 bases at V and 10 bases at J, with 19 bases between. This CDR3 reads CASPGTVGDAQYF. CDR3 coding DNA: TGTGCCAGCCCGGGAACCGTTGGGGATGCGCAGTATTTT.

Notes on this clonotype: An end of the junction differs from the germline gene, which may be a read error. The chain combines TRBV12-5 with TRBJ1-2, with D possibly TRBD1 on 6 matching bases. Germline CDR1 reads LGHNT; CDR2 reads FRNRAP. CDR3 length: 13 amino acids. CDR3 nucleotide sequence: TGTGTTAGTGGCCGCACTGACAGGAATGGCTACACCTTC. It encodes CVSGRTDRNGYTF.

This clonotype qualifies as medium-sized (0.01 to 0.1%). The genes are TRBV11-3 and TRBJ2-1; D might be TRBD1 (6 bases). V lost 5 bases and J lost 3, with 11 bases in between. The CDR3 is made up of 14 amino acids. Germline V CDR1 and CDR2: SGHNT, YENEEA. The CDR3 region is CASSPRGNYNEQFF. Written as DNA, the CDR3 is TGTGCCAGCAGCCCTAGGGGGAACTACAATGAGCAGTTCTTC. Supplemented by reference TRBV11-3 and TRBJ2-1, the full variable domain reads EAGVVQSPRYKIIEKKQPVAFWCNPISGHNTLYWYLQNLGQGPELLIRYENEEAVDDSQLPKDRFSAERLKGVDSTLKIQPAELGDSAVYLCASSPRGNYNEQFFGPGTRLTVL.

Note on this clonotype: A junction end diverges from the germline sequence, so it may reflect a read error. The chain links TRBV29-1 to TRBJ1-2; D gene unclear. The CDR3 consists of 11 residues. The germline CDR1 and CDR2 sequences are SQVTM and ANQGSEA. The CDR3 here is CSVVARRGYTF. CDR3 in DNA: TGCAGTGTTGTCGCAAGACGGGGCTACACCTTC. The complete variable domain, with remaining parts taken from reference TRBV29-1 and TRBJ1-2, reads SAVISQKPSRDICQRGTSLTIQCQVDSQVTMMFWYRQQPGQSLTLIATANQGSEATYESGFVIDKFPISRPNLTFSTLTVSNMSPEDSSIYLCSVVARRGYTFGSGTRLTVV.

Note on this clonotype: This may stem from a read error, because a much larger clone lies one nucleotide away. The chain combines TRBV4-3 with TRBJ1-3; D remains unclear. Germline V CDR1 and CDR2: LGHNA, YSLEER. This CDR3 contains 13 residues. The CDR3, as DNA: TGCGCCTGCAGCTTAAAAACTGGAAACACCATACATTTT. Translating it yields CACSLKTGNTIHF.

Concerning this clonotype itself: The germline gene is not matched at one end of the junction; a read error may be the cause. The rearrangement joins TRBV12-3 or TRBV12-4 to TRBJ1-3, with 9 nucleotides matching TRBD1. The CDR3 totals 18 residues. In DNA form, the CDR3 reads TGTGCCAGCAGTCGTCCCGGGACAGGGATCGTCTATGGAAACACCTTATATTTT. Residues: CASSRPGTGIVYGNTLYF.

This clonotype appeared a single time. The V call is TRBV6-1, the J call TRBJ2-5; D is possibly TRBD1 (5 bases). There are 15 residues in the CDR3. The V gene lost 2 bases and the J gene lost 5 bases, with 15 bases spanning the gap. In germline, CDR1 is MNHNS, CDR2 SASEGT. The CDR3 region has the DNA TGTGCCAGCAGTGAAATCCCTGCAGGGCGGGAGACCCAGTACTTC. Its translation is CASSEIPAGRETQYF.

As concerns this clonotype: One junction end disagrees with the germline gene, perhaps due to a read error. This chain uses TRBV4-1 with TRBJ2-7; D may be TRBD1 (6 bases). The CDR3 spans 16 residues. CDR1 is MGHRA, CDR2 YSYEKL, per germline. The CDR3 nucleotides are TGTGCTAGCAGCCGGACACTAGTGGGAGAGGGGGACGAGCAGTACTTC. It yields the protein CASSRTLVGEGDEQYF.

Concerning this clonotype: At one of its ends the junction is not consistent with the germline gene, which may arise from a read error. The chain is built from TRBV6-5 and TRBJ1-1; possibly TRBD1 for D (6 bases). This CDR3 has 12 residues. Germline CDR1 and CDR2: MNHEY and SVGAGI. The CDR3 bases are TGTGCCAACCGGGGGCTGAACACTGAAGCGTTCTTT. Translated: CANRGLNTEAFF.

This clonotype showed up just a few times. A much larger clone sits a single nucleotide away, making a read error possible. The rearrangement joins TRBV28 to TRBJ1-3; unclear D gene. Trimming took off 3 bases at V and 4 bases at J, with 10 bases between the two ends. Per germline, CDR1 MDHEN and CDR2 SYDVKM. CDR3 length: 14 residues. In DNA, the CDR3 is TGTGCCAGCAGTTTTACTCAGTCGGGAAACACCATATATTTT. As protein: CASSFTQSGNTIYF.

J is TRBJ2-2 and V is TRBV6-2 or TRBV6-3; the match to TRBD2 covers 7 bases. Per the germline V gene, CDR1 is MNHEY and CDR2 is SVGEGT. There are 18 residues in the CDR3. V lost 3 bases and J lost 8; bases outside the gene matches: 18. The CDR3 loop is CASSYFASGRVGTGELFF. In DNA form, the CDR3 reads TGTGCCAGCAGTTATTTTGCTAGTGGGAGGGTCGGAACTGGGGAGCTGTTTTTT.

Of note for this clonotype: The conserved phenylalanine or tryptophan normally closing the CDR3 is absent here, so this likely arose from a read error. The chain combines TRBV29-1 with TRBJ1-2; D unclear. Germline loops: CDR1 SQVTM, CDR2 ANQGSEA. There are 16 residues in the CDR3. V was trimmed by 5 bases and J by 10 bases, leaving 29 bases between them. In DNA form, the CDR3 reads TGCAGCGTTATCCCTTATCAATCCTCGGGAGAAGATGACTACACCTCC. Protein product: CSVIPYQSSGEDDYTS.